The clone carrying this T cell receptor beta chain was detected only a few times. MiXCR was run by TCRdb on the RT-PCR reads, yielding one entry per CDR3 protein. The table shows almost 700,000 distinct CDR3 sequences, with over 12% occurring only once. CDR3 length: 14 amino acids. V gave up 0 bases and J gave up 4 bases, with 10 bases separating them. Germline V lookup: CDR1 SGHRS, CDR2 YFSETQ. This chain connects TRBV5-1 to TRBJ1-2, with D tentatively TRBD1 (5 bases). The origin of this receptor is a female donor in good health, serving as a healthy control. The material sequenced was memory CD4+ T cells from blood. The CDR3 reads CASSLAGTSYGYTF. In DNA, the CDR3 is TGCGCCAGCAGCTTGGCCGGGACCTCCTATGGCTACACCTTC.